This TCR beta chain was sequenced for a study of blood T cell repertoires in COVID-19. Study as a whole: Samples taken during acute and convalescent COVID-19 were collected in the United States, Italy and Spain. T cells, B-cell-depleted T cells, or PBMCs provided the cDNA or gDNA that served as material.

The germline V gene has CDR1 SNHLY and CDR2 FYNNEI. This CDR3 has 13 amino acids. The V gene lost 6 bases and the J gene lost 8 bases, with 16 bases spanning the gap. In the original workflow: Nucleated cell counts were estimated from reference gene primer amplification. Produced via immunoSEQ multiplex PCR; TCRdb's table is partial and in-frame only. V, J and clone size are taken as reported in that table, and D and trimming were inferred from the DNA itself. This table holds roughly 200,000 clones, roughly nine tenths found once. The rearrangement uses TRBV2 and TRBJ1-2; D ambiguous. This clonotype was obtained from a man aged 60 to 75 with active or convalescent COVID-19. Sequenced sample: peripheral blood. In DNA form, the CDR3 reads TGTGCCAGCAGGGAGGAAGGGATGGGAGGCTACACCTTC. This encodes CASREEGMGGYTF.